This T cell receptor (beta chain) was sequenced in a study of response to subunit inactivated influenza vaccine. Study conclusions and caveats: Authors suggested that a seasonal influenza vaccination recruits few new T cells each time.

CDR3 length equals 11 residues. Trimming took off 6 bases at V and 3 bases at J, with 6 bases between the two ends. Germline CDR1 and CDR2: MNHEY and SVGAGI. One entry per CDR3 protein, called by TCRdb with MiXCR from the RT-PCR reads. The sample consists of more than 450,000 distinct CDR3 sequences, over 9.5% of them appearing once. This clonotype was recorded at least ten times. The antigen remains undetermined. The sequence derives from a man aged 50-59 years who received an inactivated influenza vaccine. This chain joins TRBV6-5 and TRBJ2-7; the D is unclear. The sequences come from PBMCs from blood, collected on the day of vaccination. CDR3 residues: CASSENYEQYF. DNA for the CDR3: TGTGCCAGCAGCGAAAACTACGAGCAGTACTTC.